These 10 T cell receptor beta chains originate from one sample sequenced in a study of regulatory T cells in long-lasting Graves disease (dated by TCRdb to about 2021). Read against the paper, the sample's time point label means: persistent/refractory GD, antithyroid drugs over 5 years with positive TRAb. For both TCR sequencing and RNA sequencing, RNA was extracted from PBMCs using TRIzol. Library generation was performed with multiplex PCR. The sequencing machine was an Illumina HiSeq 4000. CDR3 regions were amplified by Arm-PCR with iRepertoire HTBI primers to construct TCR beta libraries. TCRdb ran its own pipeline on the public reads, namely fastp trimming at Q25 and MiXCR clone calling, and kept in-frame beta chains. Rows are combined by CDR3 protein, so each entry shows the most common genes and DNA. Here the sample has under 500,000 distinct CDR3 sequences; roughly 20% occur a single time. The ten largest clones add up to more than 20% of the sample.

This specimen was peripheral blood mononuclear cells (PBMCs), taken when the disease was refractory, from a patient treated with antithyroid drugs. These TCRs come from a female donor with Graves disease.

Points on this clonotype: A read error may explain this, as a much larger clone is one base away. The conserved final phenylalanine or tryptophan is absent from the CDR3, which likely points to a read error. The rearrangement joins TRBV11-2 to TRBJ1-3; the D is unclear. V was pared by 3 bases and J by 4 bases, with 4 bases between. The CDR3 covers 12 residues. CDR1 is SGHAT, CDR2 FQNNGV, per germline. CDR3 sequence reads: CASSFSGNTIYL. The CDR3 DNA reads TGTGCCAGCAGCTTCTCAGGAAACACCATATATCTT.

This clonotype has at least ten counts. As DNA, the CDR3 is TGTGCCAGCAGTTACGCCGGAGAGACCCAGTACTTC. Translation: CASSYAGETQYF. The rearrangement uses TRBV6-5 and TRBJ2-5; D uncertain. Germline CDR1 and CDR2: MNHEY and SVGAGI. V gave up 2 bases and J gave up 4 bases, with 5 bases separating them. The CDR3 runs 12 residues.

This clonotype was observed many times. V gene TRBV11-1 combines with J gene TRBJ1-4; unclear D gene. The V gene lost 6 bases and the J gene lost 0 bases, with 11 bases spanning the gap. Germline V gives CDR1 SGHAT, CDR2 FQDESV (reference sequence). This CDR3 has 15 amino acids. CDR3 in DNA: TGTGCCAGCAGTGACCACGGGTCAACTAATGAAAAACTGTTTTTT. Its translation: CASSDHGSTNEKLFF.

In its sample, this clonotype was seen many times. This chain links TRBV28 with TRBJ2-7; maybe TRBD1 (5 bases). The germline V and J ends were trimmed by 6 bases and 0 bases, with 9 bases remaining between them. Germline V gene lookup returns CDR1 MDHEN and CDR2 SYDVKM. The length of the CDR3 is 13 residues. The CDR3 protein is CASRVTGSYEQYF. In nucleotides, the CDR3 is TGTGCCAGCAGGGTCACAGGCTCCTACGAGCAGTACTTC.

This clonotype was seen repeatedly, ten times or more. The genes are TRBV29-1 and TRBJ2-5, with D uncertain. Germline values: CDR1 SQVTM, CDR2 ANQGSEA. The CDR3 has 11 amino acids. Trimming removed 4 bases at V and 5 bases at J, with 8 bases between. In nucleotides, the CDR3 is TGCAGCGTTGCCCAGCTCGAGACCCAGTACTTC. Amino acid sequence: CSVAQLETQYF. The entire variable domain, with the rest obtained from reference TRBV29-1 and TRBJ2-5, is as follows: SAVISQKPSRDICQRGTSLTIQCQVDSQVTMMFWYRQQPGQSLTLIATANQGSEATYESGFVIDKFPISRPNLTFSTLTVSNMSPEDSSIYLCSVAQLETQYFGPGTRLLVL.

This clonotype was observed at least ten times. The rearrangement uses TRBV20-1 and TRBJ1-2, with 7 positions matching TRBD1. V lost 8 bases to trimming and J lost 8 bases; unmatched junction nucleotides: 14. This CDR3 comprises 13 residues. Germline V gene lookup returns CDR1 DFQATT and CDR2 SNEGSKA (reference sequence). DNA for the CDR3: TGCAGTTCCGATTCCGACAGACAGGGAGGCTACACCTTC. Protein: CSSDSDRQGGYTF.

This clonotype was counted many times. V is TRBV9 and J is TRBJ1-4, with TRBD1 identical over 9 bases. This CDR3 is 15 amino acids long. Trimming at V came to 0 bases and at J to 6 bases, leaving 3 bases not matched to a gene. Germline CDR1 SGDLS, CDR2 YYNGEE. This CDR3 is CASSVVWTGDEKLFF. CDR3 nucleotides: TGTGCCAGCAGCGTAGTTTGGACAGGGGATGAAAAACTGTTTTTT.

This clonotype was counted many times. The genes are TRBV30 and TRBJ1-6; possible D gene TRBD1, 5 bases. Germline V lookup: CDR1 GTSNPN, CDR2 SVGIG (reference sequence). V was cut by 3 bases and J by 5 bases, with 11 bases left in between. CDR3 length equals 14 residues. The CDR3 spells CAWRRSGDNSPLHF. The DNA for the CDR3 is TGTGCCTGGAGAAGGTCGGGGGATAATTCACCCCTCCACTTT.

The rearrangement links TRBV19 to TRBJ2-1; D is ambiguous. Trimming removed 4 bases from V and 12 bases from J, with 13 bases in between. Germline V CDR1 and CDR2: LNHDA, SQIVND (reference sequence). This CDR3 has 12 residues. CDR3 in amino acids: CASSTPDGTQFF. CDR3 DNA: TGTGCCAGTAGTACCCCGGACGGAACGCAGTTCTTC. The whole variable domain, remainder taken from reference TRBV19 and TRBJ2-1, is DGGITQSPKYLFRKEGQNVTLSCEQNLNHDAMYWYRQDPGQGLRLIYYSQIVNDFQKGDIAEGYSVSREKKESFPLTVTSAQKNPTAFYLCASSTPDGTQFFGPGTRLTVL.

This clonotype was recorded a few times. The chain recombines TRBV27 with TRBJ2-5; 9 bases line up with TRBD2. This CDR3 has 14 amino acids. Germline CDR1 reads MNHEY; CDR2 reads SMNVEV (reference sequence). With 5 bases clipped from V and 7 bases from J, the junction kept 8 bases outside the gene matches. CDR3 coding DNA: TGTGCCAGCAGTGTTAGCGGGAGTTTGTGGACCCAGTACTTC. It encodes CASSVSGSLWTQYF.